The following is a T cell receptor (beta chain) sequence with its context. Its antigen is not yet known. A much larger clone lies one base from this, so it may be a read error. Systemically healthy Caucasian individuals from Russia, around 39 in total and aged about 6 to 100 years, were included as donors. Each donor gave about 10 milliliters of peripheral blood, drawn into EDTA-treated Vacutainer tubes. Ficoll-Paque density-gradient centrifugation was used to isolate PBMCs, with at least 6 million per sample. Trizol reagent was used to extract total RNA from PBMCs, with at least 6 micrograms per sample. The percentages of naive CD45RAhigh/CD27high T cells were determined by flow cytometry on a PBMC aliquot from every donor. The CDR3 contains 16 residues, cysteine and phenylalanine counted. Only the CDR3 portion is preserved as DNA: 48 bases, with reading frame beginning at the first base. CDR1 SGHRS and CDR2 YFSETQ were looked up in the germline V gene.

This record belongs to a study of blood T cells in healthy people across ages (dated by TCRdb to about 2015). With respect to the entire study: In model experiments, template switching captured roughly one uniquely barcoded TCR beta cDNA molecule for every two T cells. The study measured age-related changes in TCR beta repertoire diversity using deep sequencing normalized with unique cDNA molecular identifiers. Using the same blood draw, the study looked at two additional independent replicas of 1 million unique cDNA reads for two donors, one aged 18 to 30 and the other aged 80 or older. Donors of different ages were randomly distributed across sequencing lanes to avoid experimental bias. The donors were divided into four age groups: young (average around 17 years), middle-aged (approximately 39), aged (roughly 60) and long-lived (roughly 82).

The library was prepared using 5' RACE. Sequencing took place on an Illumina HiSeq 2500. A second roughly 6 to 12 cycle PCR used a sample-barcoded 5' primer and a J-beta primer mix. A unique molecular identifier was introduced onto each TCR beta cDNA molecule by a template-switch 5' adaptor carrying 12 random nucleotides. At least 2.5 million CDR3-containing paired-end reads were obtained from each sample. The Mint cDNA synthesis kit, primed by a TRBC-specific oligonucleotide, was used to synthesize first-strand cDNA from all RNA. Following uracil-DNA glycosylase treatment, all cDNA underwent a first 18-cycle PCR with the universal primers M1SS and BC2_uni_R. The original pipeline was this. For normalization, 1 million high-quality reads, each with a distinct molecular identifier, were randomly selected from each sample. Instead of being binned into consensus sequences, reads that shared molecular identifiers were thrown out. MiTCR, set to a Q25 quality threshold and the strictest error-elimination algorithm, was used for CDR3 identification, clonotype clustering and error correction. Lower-bound total TCR beta diversity was estimated with a nonparametric unseen species model using Euler transformation. In-frame beta chains were kept once TCRdb had trimmed the public reads at Q25 with fastp and called clones with MiXCR. For every CDR3 protein sequence, its rows merge into one entry that carries the most common genes and DNA. None of the V and J calls come from the authors' own analysis; TCRdb made them. Here the sample has hundreds of thousands of distinct CDR3 sequences; 25% to 30% occur a single time. 15% to 18% of the sample belongs to the ten largest clones.

General study outcomes and caveats: Observed TCR beta diversity correlated strongly with the percentage of naive T cells measured by flow cytometry. Because the CMV infection status of the donors was unknown, age-related changes in expanded clonotypes may potentially have been confounded. Since profiling was done on bulk unsorted PBMCs, naive and antigen-experienced compartments could not be conclusively compared. Estimates of total diversity based on one million sequenced T cells were considered lower bounds and underestimates. As age increased, observed TCR beta diversity per million T cells dropped in a roughly linear way, and a significant reduction was already evident by age 40. Compared with the aged group, the long-lived group had more naive CD4+ T cells, fewer expanded clones and increased TCR diversity, suggesting age selection.

The TCR was taken from a woman of 80 years or more in good health. This receptor chain uses TRBV5-1 and TRBJ2-3; perhaps TRBD2 is the D gene, with 5 bases matching. The sequenced sample was blood. The DNA reads TGCGCCAGCAGCCCGCAAGATTATCCTAGCACAGATGCGCAGTATTTT. It specifies CASSPQDYPSTDAQYF.